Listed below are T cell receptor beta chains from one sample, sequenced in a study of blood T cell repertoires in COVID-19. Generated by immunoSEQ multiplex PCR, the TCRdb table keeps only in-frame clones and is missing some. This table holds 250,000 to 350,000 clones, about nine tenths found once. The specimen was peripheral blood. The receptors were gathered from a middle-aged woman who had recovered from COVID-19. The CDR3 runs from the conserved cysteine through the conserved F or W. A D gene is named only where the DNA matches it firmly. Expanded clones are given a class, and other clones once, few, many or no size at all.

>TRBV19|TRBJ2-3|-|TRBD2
CASMGTSELGGRTDTQYF
TGTGCCAGTATGGGGACTAGCGAGCTCGGGGGAAGGACAGATACGCAGTATTTT
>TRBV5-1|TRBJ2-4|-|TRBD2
CASSLFLAGEPKNIQYF
TGCGCCAGCAGCTTGTTTCTAGCGGGAGAACCTAAAAACATTCAGTACTTC
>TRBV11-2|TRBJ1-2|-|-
CASSSNKGDYGYTF
TGTGCCAGCAGCTCCAACAAGGGGGACTATGGCTACACCTTC
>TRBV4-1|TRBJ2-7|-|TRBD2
CASSHGLAGPYEQYF
TGCGCCAGCAGCCACGGACTAGCGGGACCCTACGAGCAGTACTTC
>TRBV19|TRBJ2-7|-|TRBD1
CATTTDRGTYEQYF
TGTGCCACCACGACGGACAGGGGCACCTACGAGCAGTACTTC
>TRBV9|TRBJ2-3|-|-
CASSVRTTTDTQYF
TGTGCCAGCAGCGTACGGACAACCACAGATACGCAGTATTTT
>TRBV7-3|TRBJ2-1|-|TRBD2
CASSPSGSSYNEQFF
TGTGCCAGCAGCCCTAGCGGTAGCTCCTACAATGAGCAGTTCTTC
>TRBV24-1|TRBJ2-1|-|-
CATSEDLATQYNEQFF
TGTGCCACCAGTGAGGACCTAGCGACCCAATACAATGAGCAGTTCTTC
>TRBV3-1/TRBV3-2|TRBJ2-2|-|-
CASSRGLAVNTGELFF
TGTGCCAGCTCCAGGGGGCTAGCGGTAAACACCGGGGAGCTGTTTTTT
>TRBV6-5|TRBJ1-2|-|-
CASSHDSNYGYTF
TGTGCCAGCAGTCACGACAGTAACTATGGCTACACCTTC
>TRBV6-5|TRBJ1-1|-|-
CASTQVGGNTEAFF
TGTGCCAGCACCCAGGTGGGAGGGAACACTGAAGCTTTCTTT
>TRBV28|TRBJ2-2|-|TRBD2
CASITGGAGGAGELFF
TGTGCCAGCATTACCGGAGGGGCGGGAGGCGCCGGGGAGCTGTTTTTT
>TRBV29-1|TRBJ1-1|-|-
CSVWAGNTEAFF
TGCAGCGTTTGGGCAGGGAACACTGAAGCTTTCTTT
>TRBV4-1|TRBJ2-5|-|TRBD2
CASSLSGNQETQYF
TGCGCCAGCAGCCTTAGCGGGAACCAGGAGACCCAGTACTTC
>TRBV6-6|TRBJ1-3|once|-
CASSYDRGNTIYF
TGTGCCAGCAGTTACGACAGGGGAAACACCATATATTTT
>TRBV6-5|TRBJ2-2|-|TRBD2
CASSFSGSFPGELFF
TGTGCCAGCTCTTTTAGCGGGAGTTTTCCCGGGGAGCTGTTTTTT
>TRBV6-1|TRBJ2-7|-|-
CASSGGGGGGSYEQYF
TGTGCCAGCAGTGGCGGCGGGGGCGGGGGTTCCTACGAGCAGTACTTC
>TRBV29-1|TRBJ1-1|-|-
CSADDAPGEAFF
TGCAGCGCAGATGACGCCCCGGGTGAAGCTTTCTTT
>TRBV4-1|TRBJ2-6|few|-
CASSQVTGSGANVLTF
TGCGCCAGCAGCCAAGTAACAGGCTCTGGGGCCAACGTCCTGACTTTC
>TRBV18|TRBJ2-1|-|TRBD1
CASSPPAGQASSNEQFF
TGTGCCAGCTCACCACCGGCGGGACAGGCTTCGTCCAATGAGCAGTTCTTC
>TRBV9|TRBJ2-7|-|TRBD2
CASSSGTSGKYEQYF
TGTGCCAGCAGCTCAGGGACTAGCGGCAAATACGAGCAGTACTTC
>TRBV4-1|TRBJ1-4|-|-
CASNHGSGGIEKLFF
TGCGCCAGCAACCACGGATCGGGGGGGATTGAAAAACTGTTTTTT
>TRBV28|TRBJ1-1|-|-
CASSLSERGEAFF
TGTGCCAGCAGTTTATCTGAAAGAGGTGAAGCTTTCTTT
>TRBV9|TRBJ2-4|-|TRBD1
CASSPRDRENIQYF
TGTGCCAGCAGCCCTCGGGACAGGGAGAACATTCAGTACTTC
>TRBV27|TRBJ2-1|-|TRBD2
CASSFLTSGSSYNEQFF
TGTGCCAGCAGTTTCCTCACTAGCGGGTCATCCTACAATGAGCAGTTCTTC
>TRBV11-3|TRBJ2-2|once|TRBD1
CASTTAGTGRLAGELFF
TGTGCCAGCACCACGGCCGGGACAGGGAGGCTGGCCGGGGAGCTGTTTTTT
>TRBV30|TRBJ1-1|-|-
CAGTGAAEAFF
TGTGCCGGGACTGGGGCCGCTGAAGCTTTCTTT
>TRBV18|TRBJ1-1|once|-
CASSYDSEAFF
TGTGCCAGCTCATACGACTCTGAAGCTTTCTTT
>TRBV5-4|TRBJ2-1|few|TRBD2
CASSLGTSGDYNEQFF
TGTGCCAGCAGCTTGGGCACTAGCGGGGACTACAATGAGCAGTTCTTC
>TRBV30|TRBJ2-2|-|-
CAWSKGQNTGELFF
TGTGCCTGGAGTAAGGGGCAGAACACCGGGGAGCTGTTTTTT
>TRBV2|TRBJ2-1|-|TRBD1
CASTNDRGQNNEQFF
TGTGCCAGCACCAACGACAGGGGACAAAACAATGAGCAGTTCTTC
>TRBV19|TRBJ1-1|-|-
CASSTYTEAFF
TGTGCCAGTAGTACCTACACTGAAGCTTTCTTT
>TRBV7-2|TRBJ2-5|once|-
CASSSVVGGETQYF
TGTGCCAGCAGCTCGGTTGTGGGGGGAGAGACCCAGTACTTC
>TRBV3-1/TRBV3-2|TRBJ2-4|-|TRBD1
CASSRDRVNIQYF
TGTGCCAGCAGCCGAGACAGGGTAAACATTCAGTACTTC
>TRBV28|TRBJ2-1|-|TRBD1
CASTGTGIGYEQFF
TGTGCCAGTACCGGGACAGGGATCGGCTATGAGCAGTTCTTC
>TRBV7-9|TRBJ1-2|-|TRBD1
CASSSPGQGKQGGYTF
TGTGCCAGCAGCTCTCCGGGACAGGGAAAGCAGGGTGGCTACACCTTC
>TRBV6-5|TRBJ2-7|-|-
CASSYEVGSYEQYF
TGTGCCAGCAGTTACGAGGTCGGCTCCTACGAGCAGTACTTC
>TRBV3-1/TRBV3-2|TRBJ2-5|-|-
CASSRVGGGRSETQYF
TGTGCCAGCAGCCGGGTCGGCGGAGGGCGGTCGGAGACCCAGTACTTC
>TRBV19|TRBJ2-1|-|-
CASTSGYNEQFF
TGTGCCAGTACCTCAGGGTACAATGAGCAGTTCTTC
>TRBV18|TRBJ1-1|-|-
CASSPSTGNTEAFF
TGTGCCAGCTCACCGTCGACAGGAAACACTGAAGCTTTCTTT
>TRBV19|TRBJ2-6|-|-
CASSGTFNSGANVLTF
TGTGCCAGTAGTGGGACTTTCAATTCTGGGGCCAACGTCCTGACTTTC